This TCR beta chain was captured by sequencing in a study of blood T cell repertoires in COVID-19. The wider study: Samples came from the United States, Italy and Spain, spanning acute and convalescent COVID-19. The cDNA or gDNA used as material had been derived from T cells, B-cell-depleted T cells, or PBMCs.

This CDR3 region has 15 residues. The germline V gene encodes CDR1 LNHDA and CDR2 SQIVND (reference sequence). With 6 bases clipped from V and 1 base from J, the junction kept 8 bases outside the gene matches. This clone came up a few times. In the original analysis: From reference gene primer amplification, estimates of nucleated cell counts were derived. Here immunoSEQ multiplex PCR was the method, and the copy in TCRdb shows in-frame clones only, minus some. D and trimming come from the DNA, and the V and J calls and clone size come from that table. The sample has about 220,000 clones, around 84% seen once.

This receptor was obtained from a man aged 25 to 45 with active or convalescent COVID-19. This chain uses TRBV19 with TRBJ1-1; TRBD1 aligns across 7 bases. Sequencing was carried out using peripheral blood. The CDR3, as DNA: TGTGCCAGTAGATTAACCGGGACAGCGAACACTGAAGCTTTCTTT. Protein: CASRLTGTANTEAFF. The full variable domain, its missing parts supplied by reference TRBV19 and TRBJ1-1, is DGGITQSPKYLFRKEGQNVTLSCEQNLNHDAMYWYRQDPGQGLRLIYYSQIVNDFQKGDIAEGYSVSREKKESFPLTVTSAQKNPTAFYLCASRLTGTANTEAFFGQGTRLTVV.